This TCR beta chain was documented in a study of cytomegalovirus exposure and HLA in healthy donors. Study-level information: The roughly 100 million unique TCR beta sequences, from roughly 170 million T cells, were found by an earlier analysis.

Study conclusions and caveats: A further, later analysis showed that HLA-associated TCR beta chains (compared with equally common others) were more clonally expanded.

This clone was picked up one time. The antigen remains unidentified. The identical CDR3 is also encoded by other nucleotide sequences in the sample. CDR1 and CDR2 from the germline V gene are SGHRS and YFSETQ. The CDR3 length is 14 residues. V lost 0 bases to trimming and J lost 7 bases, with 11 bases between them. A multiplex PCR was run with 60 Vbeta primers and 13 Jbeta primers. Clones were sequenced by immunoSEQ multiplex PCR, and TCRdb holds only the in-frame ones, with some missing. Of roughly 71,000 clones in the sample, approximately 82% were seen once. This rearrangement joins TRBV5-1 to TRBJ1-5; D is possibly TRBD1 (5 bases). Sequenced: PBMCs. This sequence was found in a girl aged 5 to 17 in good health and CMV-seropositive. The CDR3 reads CASSLDGGDQPQHF. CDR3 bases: TGCGCCAGCAGCTTGGACGGAGGGGACCAGCCCCAGCATTTT.